A single sample gave rise to the 3 T cell receptor beta chains below, sequenced in a study of blood T cells in healthy people across ages. Then a second PCR, running roughly 7 to 11 cycles, was carried out with a sample-barcoded 5' primer and a J-beta primer mix. Using its own MiXCR run on the 5' RACE reads, TCRdb lists one record per CDR3 protein. Of roughly 700,000 distinct CDR3 sequences listed, 45% to 50% are singletons. The sequenced sample was blood. Receptors were obtained from a woman between 55 and 75 years old in good health.

The chain couples TRBV7-2 to TRBJ2-1; no clear D gene. This CDR3 has 12 amino acids. The germline V and J ends were trimmed by 1 base and 10 bases, with 8 bases remaining between them. In germline, CDR1 is SGHTA, CDR2 FQGNSA. The CDR3 nucleotides are TGTACCAGCAGCTTAGATGGTAACGAGCAGTTCTTC. It specifies CTSSLDGNEQFF.

The V gene is TRBV7-2, the J gene TRBJ1-6; possible D gene TRBD1, 5 bases. The V gene's germline CDR1 is SGHTA and CDR2 FQGNSA. The CDR3 is 17 residues long. The V end was cut by 2 bases, the J end by 7 bases, with 18 bases between. The CDR3 DNA reads as TGTGCCAGCAGCTTAAGGTTGGGGGGTCTACGAAATTCACCCCTCCACTTT. This sequence encodes CASSLRLGGLRNSPLHF.

This rearrangement joins TRBV6-7 to TRBJ2-7; the match to TRBD1 covers 7 bases. TRBV6-7 is identified as an open reading frame with a role that is uncertain. V shed 5 bases and J 3 bases; nucleotides not matched to a gene: 16. This CDR3 comprises 17 residues. CDR3 loop: CASSRRQGVVYSYEQYF. In DNA, the CDR3 is TGTGCCAGCAGTCGGAGACAGGGTGTCGTTTATAGCTACGAGCAGTACTTC.